The 14 T cell receptor beta chains presented below share a single source sample, sequenced in a study of blood T cells in healthy people across ages. Primers used in a second PCR of about 6 to 11 cycles were a sample-barcoded 5' primer and a J-beta primer mix. TCRdb ran MiXCR on the 5' RACE reads and lists one entry per CDR3 protein. Among just under 900,000 distinct CDR3 sequences, 29% were seen once, and the ten largest hold 17%. Material: blood. All receptors derive from an elderly woman in good health.

This clonotype was detected many times. The genes are TRBV15 and TRBJ2-1; D gene unclear. There are 13 residues in the CDR3. The ends were cut back, 5 bases at V and 3 bases at J, with 8 bases in the middle. Per the germline V gene, CDR1 is LNHNV and CDR2 is YYDKDF (reference sequence). DNA of the CDR3: TGTGCCACCAGCGAGCCGGGCTACAATGAGCAGTTCTTC. Its translation is CATSEPGYNEQFF.

As for this clonotype: This sequence may be a read error, since a much larger clone differs from it by one base. This chain links TRBV6-5 with TRBJ1-5; D gene uncertain. V was trimmed by 5 bases and J by 3 bases, leaving 17 bases between them. Germline assignment: CDR1 MNHEY and CDR2 SVGAGI. There are 16 residues in the CDR3. In DNA form, the CDR3 reads TGTGCCAGCAGTCCGCTCGGAAACACCTCCAATCAGCCCCAGCATTTT. Residues: CASSPLGNTSNQPQHF.

The chain uses TRBV20-1 and TRBJ2-6, with 7 bases lining up with TRBD2. Germline CDR1 is DFQATT and CDR2 is SNEGSKA (reference sequence). Trimming cost V 3 bases and J 4 bases; bases outside gene matches: 3. This CDR3 is 14 amino acids long. The CDR3 loop is CSARGGLGANVLTF. The CDR3 nucleotides read TGCAGTGCTAGGGGGGGGTTGGGGGCCAACGTCCTGACTTTC.

About this clonotype: Possible read error: a much larger clone is one base away. The chain employs TRBV4-2 and TRBJ2-3; 7 bases align to TRBD1. Germline-derived CDR1 and CDR2 are LGHNA and YNFKEQ. The V gene end was trimmed by 1 base and the J gene end by 5 bases; junction bases not matched to a gene: 15. The CDR3 length is 18 residues. The CDR3 DNA reads as TGTGCCAGCAGCCAAGGAACTCTGATAGGGGGCCTCGGAGATACGCAGTATTTT. Amino acids: CASSQGTLIGGLGDTQYF.

The sample holds a few counts of this clonotype. This chain joins TRBV11-3 and TRBJ2-3; D is undetermined. Trimming took 3 bases from V and 7 from J, leaving 5 bases between them. Germline CDR1 and CDR2: SGHNT and YENEEA. The CDR3 extends over 11 amino acids. The CDR3 sequence: CASSFENTQYF. The CDR3 DNA is TGTGCCAGCAGCTTTGAAAATACGCAGTATTTT.

V is TRBV5-1 and J is TRBJ1-2, with D possibly matching TRBD1 (6 bases). Germline assignment: CDR1 SGHRS and CDR2 YFSETQ. The V end was cut by 1 base, the J end by 5 bases, with 12 bases between. The CDR3 is 14 amino acids. CDR3 in amino acids: CASSLQGGEYGYTF. CDR3 DNA: TGCGCCAGCAGCTTGCAAGGGGGAGAATATGGCTACACCTTC.

This chain uses TRBV7-2 with TRBJ1-6, with a possible D match to TRBD1 (6 bases). V shed 3 bases and J shed 3 bases, with 18 bases lying between them. The CDR3 is 18 residues long. Germline V CDR1 and CDR2: SGHTA, FQGNSA. This CDR3 reads CASSLFIQGGLYNSPLHF. Written as DNA, the CDR3 is TGTGCCAGCAGCTTGTTCATACAGGGTGGGCTCTATAATTCACCCCTCCACTTT.

CDR3 sequence reads: CSARGRTSGSHEQYF. In DNA, the CDR3 is TGCAGTGCTAGAGGCCGGACTAGCGGGAGCCACGAGCAGTACTTC. The V call is TRBV20-1, the J call TRBJ2-7, with 13 bases that match TRBD2. V gave up 1 base and J gave up 5 bases; unmatched junction bases: 5. This CDR3 is 15 amino acids long. Germline-derived CDR1 and CDR2 are DFQATT and SNEGSKA (reference sequence).

The sample holds a few counts of this clonotype. This chain joins TRBV14 and TRBJ1-4; no definite D call. V shed 0 bases and J shed 7 bases, with 15 bases lying between them. Germline V CDR1 and CDR2: SGHDN, FVKESK. The CDR3 totals 16 residues. CDR3 loop: CASSQEGGPPIEKLFF. In nucleotides, the CDR3 is TGTGCCAGCAGCCAAGAAGGAGGGCCTCCCATTGAAAAACTGTTTTTT.

This CDR3 reads CARTTTTGNNSPLHF. In DNA form, the CDR3 reads TGTGCCAGGACCACCACGACAGGAAATAATTCACCCCTCCACTTT. The chain employs TRBV6-2 or TRBV6-3 and TRBJ1-6; maybe TRBD1 (6 bases). The V end was cut by 9 bases, the J end by 5 bases, with 17 bases between. Germline V gene data show CDR1 as MNHEY and CDR2 as SVGEGT. The CDR3 has 15 amino acids.

This clonotype was observed a few times. The chain links TRBV29-1 to TRBJ1-1; TRBD1 is a possible D gene (5 bases). This CDR3 is built from 10 residues. Germline V gene data show CDR1 as SQVTM and CDR2 as ANQGSEA. Trimming pared 8 bases from V and 6 bases from J, leaving 10 bases between. CDR3 coding DNA: TGCAGCTGGGGGTCGGCTGAAGCTTTCTTT. Its translation: CSWGSAEAFF.

This clonotype was seen at least ten times. V is TRBV6-2 or TRBV6-3 and J is TRBJ2-5, with a weak D call TRBD2 (6 bases). The germline CDR1 and CDR2 sequences are MNHEY and SVGEGT. This CDR3 is built from 16 residues. The V end was cut by 6 bases, the J end by 2 bases, with 19 bases between. CDR3 nucleotide sequence: TGTGCCAGCAGCCCCCGGAGGGAATGGTATCAAGAGACCCAGTACTTC. It codes for CASSPRREWYQETQYF.

This clonotype was observed at least ten times. The chain combines TRBV12-3 or TRBV12-4 with TRBJ2-1; D gene uncertain. Between the trimmed V and J ends, which lost 3 bases and 8 bases, there was a span of 11 bases. The CDR3 is 13 residues long. The CDR3 here is CASSLMGGDEQFF. The CDR3 region has the DNA TGTGCCAGCAGTTTGATGGGTGGCGATGAGCAGTTCTTC.

This chain links TRBV5-1 with TRBJ2-5; D not certain. The CDR3 is made up of 14 amino acids. CDR1 is SGHRS and CDR2 is YFSETQ in the germline V gene. The V end was cut by 2 bases, the J end by 2 bases, with 10 bases between. The CDR3 protein is CASSFFGQQETQYF. The CDR3 DNA is TGCGCCAGCAGCTTTTTCGGGCAGCAAGAGACCCAGTACTTC.